This T cell receptor (beta chain) appears in the sequencing data of a study of Ad26.COV2.S vaccination and SARS-CoV-2 variants. V trimming: 2 bases; J trimming: 5 bases; junction bases outside the gene matches: 15. Germline V gives CDR1 MNHEY, CDR2 SVGEGT. CDR3 length: 20 amino acids. Sequencing was performed with immunoSEQ multiplex PCR; in TCRdb, only in-frame clones are kept and a portion is missing. The sample holds 350,000 to 500,000 clones, roughly 90% seen once. Treatment described: roughly 18 received Ad26.COV2.S at low or high dose, single or two shots; about 5 received placebo; per-sample allocation not given. Sampling was performed 63 days after the first vaccine or placebo injection. Vaccine was an Ad26 vector expressing Wuhan-strain SARS-CoV-2 spike.

The TCR sequence derives from a person between 18 and 65 years old who received the Ad26.COV2.S COVID-19 vaccine or a placebo. Source: peripheral blood, taken in a trial of Ad26.COV2.S vaccine versus placebo. The chain uses TRBV6-2 or TRBV6-3 and TRBJ2-2; 12 bases map to TRBD2. CDR3 DNA: TGTGCCAGCAGTTACACTCATCAAGTCACTAGCGGGAGGTTAACCGGGGAGCTGTTTTTT. This codes for CASSYTHQVTSGRLTGELFF.